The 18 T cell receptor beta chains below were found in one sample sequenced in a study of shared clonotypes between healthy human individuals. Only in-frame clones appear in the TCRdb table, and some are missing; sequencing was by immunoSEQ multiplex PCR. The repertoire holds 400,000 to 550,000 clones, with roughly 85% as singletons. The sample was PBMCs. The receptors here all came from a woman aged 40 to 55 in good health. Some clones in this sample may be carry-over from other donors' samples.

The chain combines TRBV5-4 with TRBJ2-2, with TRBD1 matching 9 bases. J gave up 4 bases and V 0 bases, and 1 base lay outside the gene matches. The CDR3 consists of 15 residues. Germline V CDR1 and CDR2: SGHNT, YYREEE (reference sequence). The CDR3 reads CASSLVQGATGELFF. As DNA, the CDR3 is TGTGCCAGCAGCTTGGTACAGGGGGCCACCGGGGAGCTGTTTTTT.

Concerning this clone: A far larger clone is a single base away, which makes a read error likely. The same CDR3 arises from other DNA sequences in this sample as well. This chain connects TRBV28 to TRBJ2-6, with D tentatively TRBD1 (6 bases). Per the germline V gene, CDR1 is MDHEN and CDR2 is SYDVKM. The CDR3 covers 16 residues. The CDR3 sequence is CASSSGQLDGANVLTF. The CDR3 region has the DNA TGCGCCAGCAGTTCCGGACAGTTAGATGGGGCCAACGTCCTGACTTTC.

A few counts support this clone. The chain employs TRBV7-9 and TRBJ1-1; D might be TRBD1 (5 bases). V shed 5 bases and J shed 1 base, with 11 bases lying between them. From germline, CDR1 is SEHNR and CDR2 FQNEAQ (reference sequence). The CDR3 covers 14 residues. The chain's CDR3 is CASSPGPRNTEAFF. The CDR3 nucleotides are TGTGCCAGCAGCCCGGGACCTAGGAACACTGAAGCTTTCTTT.

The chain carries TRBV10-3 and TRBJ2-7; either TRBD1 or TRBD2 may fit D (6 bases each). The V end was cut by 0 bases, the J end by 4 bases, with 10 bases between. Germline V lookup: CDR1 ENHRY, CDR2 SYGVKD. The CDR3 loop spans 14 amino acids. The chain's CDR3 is CAISESRGEYEQYF. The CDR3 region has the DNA TGTGCCATCAGTGAGTCGAGGGGGGAATACGAGCAGTACTTC.

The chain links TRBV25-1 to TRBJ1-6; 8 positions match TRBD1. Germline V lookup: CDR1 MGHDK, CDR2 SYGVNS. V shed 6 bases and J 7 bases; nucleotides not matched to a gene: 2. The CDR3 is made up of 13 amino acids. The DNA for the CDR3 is TGTGCCAGCAGACAGGGGGGGAATTCACCCCTCCACTTT. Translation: CASRQGGNSPLHF.

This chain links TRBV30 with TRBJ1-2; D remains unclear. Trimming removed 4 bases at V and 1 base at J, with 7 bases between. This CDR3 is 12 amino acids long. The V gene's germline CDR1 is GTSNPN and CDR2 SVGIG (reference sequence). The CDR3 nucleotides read TGTGCCTGGATCGGATATAACTATGGCTACACCTTC. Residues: CAWIGYNYGYTF.

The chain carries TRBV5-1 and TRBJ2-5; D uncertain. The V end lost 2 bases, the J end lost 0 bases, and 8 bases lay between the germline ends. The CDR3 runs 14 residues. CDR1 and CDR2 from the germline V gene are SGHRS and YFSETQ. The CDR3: CASSLGSNQETQYF. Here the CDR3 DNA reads TGCGCCAGCAGCTTAGGTAGCAACCAAGAGACCCAGTACTTC.

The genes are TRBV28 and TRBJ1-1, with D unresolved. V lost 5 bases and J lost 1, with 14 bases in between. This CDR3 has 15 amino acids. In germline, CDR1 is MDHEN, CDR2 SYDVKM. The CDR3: CASSRSESWNTEAFF. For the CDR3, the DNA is TGTGCCAGCAGTAGGAGCGAGAGTTGGAACACTGAAGCTTTCTTT.

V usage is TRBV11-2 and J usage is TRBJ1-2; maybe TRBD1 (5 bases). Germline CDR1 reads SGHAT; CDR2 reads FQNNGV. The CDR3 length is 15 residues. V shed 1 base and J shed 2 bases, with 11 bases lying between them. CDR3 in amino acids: CASSLAGNLNYGYTF. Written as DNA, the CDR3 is TGTGCCAGCAGCTTAGCAGGGAATCTAAACTATGGCTACACCTTC.

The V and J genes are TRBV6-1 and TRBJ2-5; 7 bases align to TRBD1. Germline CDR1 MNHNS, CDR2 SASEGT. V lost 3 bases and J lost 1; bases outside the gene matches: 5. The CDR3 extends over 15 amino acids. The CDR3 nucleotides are TGTGCCAGCAGTGAGACAGGGCACGGCCAAGAGACCCAGTACTTC. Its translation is CASSETGHGQETQYF.

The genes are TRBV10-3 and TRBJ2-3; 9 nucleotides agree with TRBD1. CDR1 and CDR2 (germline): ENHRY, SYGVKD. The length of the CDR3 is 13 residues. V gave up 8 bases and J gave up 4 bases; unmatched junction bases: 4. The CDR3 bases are TGTGCCATCGGGGGACAGGGAGCAGATACGCAGTATTTT. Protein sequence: CAIGGQGADTQYF.

The CDR3 DNA is TGCGCCAGCAGCCTCGCACCCCCGGGCACCGGGGAGCTGTTTTTT. Translated, it gives CASSLAPPGTGELFF. This chain joins TRBV5-1 and TRBJ2-2; D unresolved. This CDR3 contains 15 residues. Germline values: CDR1 SGHRS, CDR2 YFSETQ. Trimming left V 4 bases short and J 4 bases short, with 14 bases between.

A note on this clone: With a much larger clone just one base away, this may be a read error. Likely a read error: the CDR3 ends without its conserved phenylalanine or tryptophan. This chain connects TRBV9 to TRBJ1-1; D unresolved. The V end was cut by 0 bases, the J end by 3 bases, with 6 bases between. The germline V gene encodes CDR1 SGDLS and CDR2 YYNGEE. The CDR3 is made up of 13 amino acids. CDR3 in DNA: TGTGCCAGCAGCGTAGGAACAGACACTGAAGCTTTCCTT. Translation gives CASSVGTDTEAFL.

CDR3 protein: CAWSFGHAGANVLTF. CDR3 sequence (DNA): TGTGCCTGGAGTTTCGGACACGCTGGGGCCAACGTCCTGACTTTC. The chain recombines TRBV30 with TRBJ2-6; tentatively, D is TRBD1 (5 bases). Per germline, CDR1 GTSNPN and CDR2 SVGIG (reference sequence). This CDR3 is built from 15 residues. V lost 2 bases and J 2 bases, leaving 10 bases between the germline ends.

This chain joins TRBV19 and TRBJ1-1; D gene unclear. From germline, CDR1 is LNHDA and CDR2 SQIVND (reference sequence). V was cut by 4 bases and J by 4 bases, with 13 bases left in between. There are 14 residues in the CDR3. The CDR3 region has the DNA TGTGCCAGTAGTAAAGGGTCCTGGAGCACTGAAGCTTTCTTT. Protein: CASSKGSWSTEAFF.

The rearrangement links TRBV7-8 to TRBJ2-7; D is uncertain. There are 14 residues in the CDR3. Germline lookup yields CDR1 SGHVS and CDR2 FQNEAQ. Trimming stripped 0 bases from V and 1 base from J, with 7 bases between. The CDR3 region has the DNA TGTGCCAGCAGCTTAGCTCGCTGGTCCTACGAGCAGTACTTC. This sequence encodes CASSLARWSYEQYF.

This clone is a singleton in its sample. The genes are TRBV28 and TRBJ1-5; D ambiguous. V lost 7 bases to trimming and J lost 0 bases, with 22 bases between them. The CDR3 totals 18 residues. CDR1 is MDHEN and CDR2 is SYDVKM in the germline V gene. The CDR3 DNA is TGTGCCAGCAACCCGAGGAGAGATGTCCCCCATAGCAATCAGCCCCAGCATTTT. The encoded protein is CASNPRRDVPHSNQPQHF.

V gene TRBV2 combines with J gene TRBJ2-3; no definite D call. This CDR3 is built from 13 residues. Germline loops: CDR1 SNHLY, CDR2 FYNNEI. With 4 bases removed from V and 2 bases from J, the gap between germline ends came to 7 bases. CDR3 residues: CASSARITDTQYF. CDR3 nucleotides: TGTGCCAGCAGTGCCCGAATCACAGATACGCAGTATTTT.